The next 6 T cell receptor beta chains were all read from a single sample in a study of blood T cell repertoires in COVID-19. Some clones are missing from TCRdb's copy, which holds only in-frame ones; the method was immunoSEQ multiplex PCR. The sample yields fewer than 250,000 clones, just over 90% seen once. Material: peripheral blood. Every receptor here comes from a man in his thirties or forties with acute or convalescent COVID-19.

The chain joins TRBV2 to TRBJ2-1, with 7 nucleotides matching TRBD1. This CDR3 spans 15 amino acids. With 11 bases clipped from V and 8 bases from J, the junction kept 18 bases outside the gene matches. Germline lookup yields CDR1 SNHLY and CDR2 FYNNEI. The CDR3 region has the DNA TGTGCCGGCCTAACAGGGGCATCTCGTCGCGATGAGCAGTTCTTC. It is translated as CAGLTGASRRDEQFF.

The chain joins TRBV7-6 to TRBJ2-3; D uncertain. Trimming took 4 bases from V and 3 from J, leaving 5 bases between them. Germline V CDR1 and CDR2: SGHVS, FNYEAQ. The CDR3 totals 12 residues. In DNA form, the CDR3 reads TGTGCCAGCAGCTCCAGGACAGATACGCAGTATTTT. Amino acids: CASSSRTDTQYF.

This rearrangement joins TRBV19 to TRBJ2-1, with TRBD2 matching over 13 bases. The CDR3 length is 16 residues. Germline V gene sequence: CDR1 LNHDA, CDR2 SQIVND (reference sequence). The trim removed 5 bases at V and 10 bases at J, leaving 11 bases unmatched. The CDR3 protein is CASSPQPGLAGEEQFF. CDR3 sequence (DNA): TGTGCCAGTAGTCCCCAACCCGGACTAGCGGGAGAAGAGCAGTTCTTC.

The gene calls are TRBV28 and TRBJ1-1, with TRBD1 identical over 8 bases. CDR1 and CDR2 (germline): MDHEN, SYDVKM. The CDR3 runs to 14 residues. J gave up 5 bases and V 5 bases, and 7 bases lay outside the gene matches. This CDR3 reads CASSPGGAGTEAFF. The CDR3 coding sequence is TGTGCCAGCAGTCCAGGGGGCGCCGGTACTGAAGCTTTCTTT.

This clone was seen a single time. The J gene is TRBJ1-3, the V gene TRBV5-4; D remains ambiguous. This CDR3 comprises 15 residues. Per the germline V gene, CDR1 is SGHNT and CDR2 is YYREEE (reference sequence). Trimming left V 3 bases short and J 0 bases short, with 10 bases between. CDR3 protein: CASSSAGYSGNTIYF. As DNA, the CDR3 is TGTGCCAGCAGCTCGGCGGGATACTCTGGAAACACCATATATTTT.

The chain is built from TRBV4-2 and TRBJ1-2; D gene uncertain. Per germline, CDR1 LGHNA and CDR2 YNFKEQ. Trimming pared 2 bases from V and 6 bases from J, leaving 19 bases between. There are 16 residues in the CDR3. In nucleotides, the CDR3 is TGTGCCAGCAGCCAAAACAGCAACCGCCCCAATGATGGCTACACCTTC. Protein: CASSQNSNRPNDGYTF.